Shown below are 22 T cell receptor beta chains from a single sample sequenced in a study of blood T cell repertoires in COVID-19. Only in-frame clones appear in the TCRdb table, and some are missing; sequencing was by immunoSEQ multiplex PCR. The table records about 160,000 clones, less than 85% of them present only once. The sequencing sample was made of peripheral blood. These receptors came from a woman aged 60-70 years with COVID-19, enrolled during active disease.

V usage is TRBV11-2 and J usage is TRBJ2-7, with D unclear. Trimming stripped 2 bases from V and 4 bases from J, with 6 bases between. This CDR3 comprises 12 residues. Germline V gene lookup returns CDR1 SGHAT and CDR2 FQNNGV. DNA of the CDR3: TGTGCCAGCAGCTTATCCGGTTACGAGCAGTACTTC. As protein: CASSLSGYEQYF.

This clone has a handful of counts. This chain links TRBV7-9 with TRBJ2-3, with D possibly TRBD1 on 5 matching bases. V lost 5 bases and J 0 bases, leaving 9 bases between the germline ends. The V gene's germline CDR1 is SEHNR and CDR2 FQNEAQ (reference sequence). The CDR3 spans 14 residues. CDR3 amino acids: CASSAAGSTDTQYF. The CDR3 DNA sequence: TGTGCCAGCAGCGCCGCAGGGAGCACAGATACGCAGTATTTT.

DNA for the CDR3: TGTGCCAGCAGCTCAGCAATTAGCGGGACAAACATTCAGTACTTC. The encoded protein is CASSSAISGTNIQYF. V is TRBV7-6 and J is TRBJ2-4, with 8 bases lining up with TRBD2. Trimming removed 4 bases from V and 6 bases from J; junction bases left unmatched: 8. This CDR3 is 15 amino acids long. Germline assignment: CDR1 SGHVS and CDR2 FNYEAQ.

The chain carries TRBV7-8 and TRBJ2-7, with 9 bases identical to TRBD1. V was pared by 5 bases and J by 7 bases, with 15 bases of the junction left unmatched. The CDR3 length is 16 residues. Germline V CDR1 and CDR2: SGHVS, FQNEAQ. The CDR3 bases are TGTGCCAGCAGCGTTTTCCGGCTGGGGACAGGGAGGGAGCAGTACTTC. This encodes CASSVFRLGTGREQYF.

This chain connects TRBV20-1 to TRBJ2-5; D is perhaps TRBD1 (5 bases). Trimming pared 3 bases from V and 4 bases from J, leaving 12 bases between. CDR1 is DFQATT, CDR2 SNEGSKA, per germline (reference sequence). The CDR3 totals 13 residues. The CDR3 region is CSASWGPGETQYF. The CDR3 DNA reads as TGCAGTGCTAGTTGGGGCCCGGGAGAGACCCAGTACTTC.

The CDR3 nucleotides are TGTGCCAGCAGCCCCAGGGCTTCGACCGCCGGGGAGCTGTTTTTT. The encoded protein is CASSPRASTAGELFF. The V call is TRBV28, the J call TRBJ2-2; D is perhaps TRBD1 (5 bases). The CDR3 has 15 amino acids. The V end lost 6 bases, the J end lost 6 bases, and 17 bases lay between the germline ends. The germline CDR1 and CDR2 sequences are MDHEN and SYDVKM.

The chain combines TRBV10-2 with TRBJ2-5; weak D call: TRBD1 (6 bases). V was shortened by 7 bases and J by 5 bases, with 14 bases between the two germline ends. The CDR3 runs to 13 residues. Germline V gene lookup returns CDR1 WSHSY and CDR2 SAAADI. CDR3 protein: CASIRSRGETQYF. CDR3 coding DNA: TGCGCCAGCATCCGCTCGAGGGGGGAGACCCAGTACTTC.

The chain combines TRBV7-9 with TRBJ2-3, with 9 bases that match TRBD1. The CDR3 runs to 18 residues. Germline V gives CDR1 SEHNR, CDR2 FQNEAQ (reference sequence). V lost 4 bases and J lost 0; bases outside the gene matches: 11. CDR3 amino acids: CASSSRDRETSSTDTQYF. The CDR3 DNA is TGTGCCAGCAGCTCAAGGGACAGGGAGACCTCTAGCACAGATACGCAGTATTTT.

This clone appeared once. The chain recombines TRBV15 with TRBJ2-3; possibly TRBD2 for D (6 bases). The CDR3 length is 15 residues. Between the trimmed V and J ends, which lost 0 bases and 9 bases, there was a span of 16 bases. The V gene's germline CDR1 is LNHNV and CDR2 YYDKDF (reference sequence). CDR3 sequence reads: CATSRDRSRLETQYF. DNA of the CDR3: TGTGCCACCAGCAGAGATCGATCCAGACTAGAGACGCAGTATTTT. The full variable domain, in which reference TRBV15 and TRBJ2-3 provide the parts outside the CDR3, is DAMVIQNPRYQVTQFGKPVTLSCSQTLNHNVMYWYQQKSSQAPKLLFHYYDKDFNNEADTPDNFQSRRPNTSFCFLDIRSPGLGDTAMYLCATSRDRSRLETQYFGPGTRLTVL.

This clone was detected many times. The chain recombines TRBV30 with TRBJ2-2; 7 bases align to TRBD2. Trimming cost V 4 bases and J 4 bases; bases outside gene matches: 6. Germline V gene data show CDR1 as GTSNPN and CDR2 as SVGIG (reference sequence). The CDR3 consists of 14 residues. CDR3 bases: TGTGCCTGGAACCGACTAGCAACCACCGGGGAGCTGTTTTTT. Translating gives CAWNRLATTGELFF.

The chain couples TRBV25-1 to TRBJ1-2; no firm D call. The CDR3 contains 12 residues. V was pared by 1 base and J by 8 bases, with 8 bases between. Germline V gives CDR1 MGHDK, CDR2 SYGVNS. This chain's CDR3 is CASSESQRGYTF. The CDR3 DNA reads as TGTGCCAGCAGTGAATCCCAGAGGGGCTACACCTTC.

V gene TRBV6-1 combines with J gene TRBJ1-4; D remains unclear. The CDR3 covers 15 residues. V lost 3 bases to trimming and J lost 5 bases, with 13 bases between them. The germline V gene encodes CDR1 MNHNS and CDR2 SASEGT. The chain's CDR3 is CASSDQAGANEKLFF. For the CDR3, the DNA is TGTGCCAGCAGTGATCAAGCGGGAGCAAATGAAAAACTGTTTTTT.

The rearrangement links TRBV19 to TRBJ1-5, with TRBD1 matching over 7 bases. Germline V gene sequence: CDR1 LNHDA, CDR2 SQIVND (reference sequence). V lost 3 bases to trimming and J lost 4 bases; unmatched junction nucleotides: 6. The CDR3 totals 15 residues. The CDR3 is CASSIWAGGNQPQHF. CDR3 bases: TGTGCCAGTAGTATCTGGGCAGGGGGAAATCAGCCCCAGCATTTT.

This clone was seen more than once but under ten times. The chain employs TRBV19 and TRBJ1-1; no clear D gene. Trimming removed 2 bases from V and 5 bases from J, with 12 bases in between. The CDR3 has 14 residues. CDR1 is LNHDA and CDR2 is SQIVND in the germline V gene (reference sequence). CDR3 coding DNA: TGTGCCAGTAGTATAATCTTCAGGAATACTGAAGCTTTCTTT. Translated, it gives CASSIIFRNTEAFF.

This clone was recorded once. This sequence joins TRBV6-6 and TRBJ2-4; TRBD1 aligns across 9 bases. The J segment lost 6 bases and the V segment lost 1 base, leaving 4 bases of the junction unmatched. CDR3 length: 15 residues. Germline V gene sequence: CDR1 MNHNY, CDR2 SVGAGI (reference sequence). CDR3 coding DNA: TGTGCCAGCAGTTACTATGGGACAGGGACAAACATTCAGTACTTC. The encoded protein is CASSYYGTGTNIQYF.

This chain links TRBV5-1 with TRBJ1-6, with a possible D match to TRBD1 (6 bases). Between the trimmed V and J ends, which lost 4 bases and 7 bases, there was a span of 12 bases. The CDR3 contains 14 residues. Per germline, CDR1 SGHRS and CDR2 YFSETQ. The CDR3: CASSADSRNSPLHF. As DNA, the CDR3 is TGCGCCAGCAGCGCGGACAGCCGGAATTCACCCCTCCACTTT.

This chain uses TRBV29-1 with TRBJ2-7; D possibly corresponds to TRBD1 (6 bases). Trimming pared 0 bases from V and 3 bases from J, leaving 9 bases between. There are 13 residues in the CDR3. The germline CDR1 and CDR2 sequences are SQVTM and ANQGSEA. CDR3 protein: CSVEDTGHYEQYF. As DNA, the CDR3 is TGCAGCGTTGAAGACACGGGACACTACGAGCAGTACTTC.

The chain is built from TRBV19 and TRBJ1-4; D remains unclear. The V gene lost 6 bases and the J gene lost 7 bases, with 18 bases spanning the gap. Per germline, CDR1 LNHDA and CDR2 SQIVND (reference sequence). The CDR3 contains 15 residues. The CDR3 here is CASRHDTGGGEKLFF. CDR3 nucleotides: TGTGCCAGTAGACACGACACGGGTGGAGGTGAAAAACTGTTTTTT.

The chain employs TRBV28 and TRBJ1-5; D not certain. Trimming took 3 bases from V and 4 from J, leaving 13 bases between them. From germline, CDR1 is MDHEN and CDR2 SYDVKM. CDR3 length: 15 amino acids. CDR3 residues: CASSFPLRLNQPQHF. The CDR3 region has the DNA TGTGCCAGCAGTTTCCCCCTCAGGCTTAATCAGCCCCAGCATTTT.

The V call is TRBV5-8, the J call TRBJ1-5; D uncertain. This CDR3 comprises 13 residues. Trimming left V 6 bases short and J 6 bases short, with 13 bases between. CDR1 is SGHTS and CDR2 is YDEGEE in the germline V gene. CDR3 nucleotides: TGTGCCAGCAATCCACTACCGGCTCAGCCCCAGCATTTT. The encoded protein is CASNPLPAQPQHF.

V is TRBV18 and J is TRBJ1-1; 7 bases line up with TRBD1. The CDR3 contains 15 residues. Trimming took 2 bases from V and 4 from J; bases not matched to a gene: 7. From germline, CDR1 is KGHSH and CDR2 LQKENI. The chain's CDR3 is CASSPTTGATTEAFF. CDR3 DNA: TGTGCCAGCTCACCAACTACAGGGGCAACCACTGAAGCTTTCTTT.

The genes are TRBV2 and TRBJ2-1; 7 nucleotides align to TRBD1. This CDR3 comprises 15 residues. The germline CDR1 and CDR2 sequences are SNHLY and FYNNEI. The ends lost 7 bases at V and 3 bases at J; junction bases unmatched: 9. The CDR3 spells CASTEDRVHYNEQFF. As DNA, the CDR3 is TGTGCCAGCACCGAAGACAGGGTTCACTACAATGAGCAGTTCTTC.